Below are 22 T cell receptor beta chains sequenced from a single sample in a study of T cell responses to AZD1222 COVID-19 vaccine. Data came from immunoSEQ multiplex PCR; TCRdb stores just in-frame clones and leaves some out. The sample lists 150,000 or so clones, around 92% occurring once. Source: peripheral blood, taken on day 0 of AZD1222 vaccination. Every receptor here comes from an adult in good health.

The chain has TRBV7-2 and TRBJ2-5; D may be TRBD2 (7 bases). CDR1 and CDR2 from the germline V gene are SGHTA and FQGNSA. V lost 0 bases and J 5 bases, leaving 25 bases between the germline ends. The CDR3 has 19 amino acids. The CDR3 sequence: CASSLALVGGGLFQETQYF. CDR3 DNA: TGTGCCAGCAGCTTAGCGCTGGTAGGGGGGGGCTTGTTCCAGGAGACCCAGTACTTC.

This chain joins TRBV24-1 and TRBJ1-6; D unresolved. Germline values: CDR1 KGHDR, CDR2 SFDVKD. The CDR3 has 16 amino acids. V lost 0 bases to trimming and J lost 5 bases, with 10 bases between them. Here the CDR3 reads CATSDLKRPNNSPLHF. CDR3 nucleotides: TGTGCCACCAGTGATTTGAAACGGCCCAATAATTCACCCCTCCACTTT.

V gene TRBV24-1 combines with J gene TRBJ2-7; possible D gene TRBD2, 6 bases. From germline, CDR1 is KGHDR and CDR2 SFDVKD. Trimming pared 9 bases from V and 4 bases from J, leaving 12 bases between. This CDR3 is built from 12 residues. The DNA of the CDR3 is TGTGCCACCTTCTGGGACTTATACGAGCAGTACTTC. As protein: CATFWDLYEQYF.

The rearrangement joins TRBV9 to TRBJ1-1; 11 nucleotides align to TRBD1. J gave up 4 bases and V 7 bases, and 12 bases lay outside the gene matches. The CDR3 has 16 amino acids. Germline values: CDR1 SGDLS, CDR2 YYNGEE. The CDR3: CASDRGQGQGGTEAFF. Here the CDR3 DNA reads TGTGCCAGCGATAGGGGACAGGGACAGGGGGGCACTGAAGCTTTCTTT. Combining the CDR3 with reference TRBV9 and TRBJ1-1 gives the whole variable domain DSGVTQTPKHLITATGQRVTLRCSPRSGDLSVYWYQQSLDQGLQFLIQYYNGEERAKGNILERFSAQQFPDLHSELNLSSLELGDSALYFCASDRGQGQGGTEAFFGQGTRLTVV.

The chain carries TRBV19 and TRBJ2-7; TRBD2 might be the D (6 bases). The ends were cut back, 4 bases at V and 0 bases at J, with 19 bases in the middle. Germline lookup yields CDR1 LNHDA and CDR2 SQIVND (reference sequence). The CDR3 sequence is 17 residues long. CDR3 DNA sequence: TGTGCCAGTAGTAGGCCTTTCGGACCGGGGGTCTCCTACGAGCAGTACTTC. This encodes CASSRPFGPGVSYEQYF.

The V gene is TRBV5-1, the J gene TRBJ2-7; D call uncertain. V dropped 4 bases and J dropped 0 bases, with 8 bases sitting between them. Germline V gene sequence: CDR1 SGHRS, CDR2 YFSETQ. The CDR3 has 13 residues. The CDR3 loop reads CASSAPASYEQYF. CDR3 DNA: TGCGCCAGCAGCGCCCCGGCCTCCTACGAGCAGTACTTC.

The rearrangement joins TRBV7-2 to TRBJ1-2; unclear D gene. Germline CDR1 is SGHTA and CDR2 is FQGNSA. This CDR3 contains 15 residues. V lost 4 bases and J 4 bases, leaving 16 bases between the germline ends. This CDR3 is CASSYFKGSGYGYTF. CDR3 nucleotides: TGTGCCAGCAGCTATTTCAAGGGAAGTGGCTATGGCTACACCTTC.

The V call is TRBV5-4, the J call TRBJ2-3; 8 nucleotides line up with TRBD1. Germline V gives CDR1 SGHNT, CDR2 YYREEE (reference sequence). Trimming removed 4 bases from V and 8 bases from J; junction bases left unmatched: 12. The CDR3 runs to 15 residues. CDR3 sequence reads: CASSVGQGFPLTQYF. CDR3 nucleotide sequence: TGTGCCAGCAGCGTCGGACAGGGTTTCCCCCTTACGCAGTATTTT. Full variable domain (rest looked up from reference TRBV5-4 and TRBJ2-3): ETGVTQSPTHLIKTRGQQVTLRCSSQSGHNTVSWYQQALGQGPQFIFQYYREEENGRGNFPPRFSGLQFPNYSSELNVNALELDDSALYLCASSVGQGFPLTQYFGPGTRLTVL.

V gene TRBV29-1 combines with J gene TRBJ1-2, with D uncertain. Between the trimmed V and J ends, which lost 4 bases and 5 bases, there was a span of 17 bases. The CDR3 sequence is 14 residues long. CDR1 and CDR2 from the germline V gene are SQVTM and ANQGSEA. This chain's CDR3 is CSVGRLPAGYGYTF. The CDR3 region has the DNA TGCAGCGTTGGGCGCCTCCCTGCGGGGTATGGCTACACCTTC.

The chain combines TRBV4-1 with TRBJ2-3; 9 nucleotides line up with TRBD2. This CDR3 has 17 residues. Germline V gene lookup returns CDR1 MGHRA and CDR2 YSYEKL. Trimming at V came to 0 bases and at J to 2 bases, leaving 6 bases not matched to a gene. The CDR3 region has the DNA TGCGCCAGCAGCCAAGACGGGCTAGCGGGGCCCACAGATACGCAGTATTTT. Its translation: CASSQDGLAGPTDTQYF.

The chain carries TRBV6-2 or TRBV6-3 and TRBJ2-7; 8 bases align to TRBD1. This CDR3 is built from 16 residues. The V and J ends lost 7 bases and 6 bases, in that order; junction bases with no gene match: 17. Germline values: CDR1 MNHEY, CDR2 SVGEGT. The CDR3 is CASTPLRTGKVAEQYF. CDR3 nucleotide sequence: TGTGCCAGCACCCCACTCAGGACAGGGAAGGTCGCCGAGCAGTACTTC.

The V and J genes are TRBV9 and TRBJ1-2, with TRBD1 identical over 9 bases. CDR1 SGDLS and CDR2 YYNGEE come from the germline V gene. V trimming: 4 bases; J trimming: 1 base; junction bases outside the gene matches: 8. The CDR3 covers 16 residues. CDR3 nucleotide sequence: TGTGCCAGCAGCCTGGACAGGGGACCTTTTAACTATGGCTACACCTTC. It codes for CASSLDRGPFNYGYTF.

The chain links TRBV19 to TRBJ1-5; 7 bases match TRBD1. CDR3 length: 16 amino acids. Germline V lookup: CDR1 LNHDA, CDR2 SQIVND (reference sequence). J was trimmed by 11 bases and V by 7 bases; bases with no gene match: 20. CDR3 sequence: CASTLTGTATGLAQHF. Written as DNA, the CDR3 is TGTGCCAGTACCCTGACCGGGACAGCTACCGGATTAGCCCAGCATTTT.

The rearrangement joins TRBV7-2 to TRBJ2-3; 8 bases are shared with TRBD2. V shed 6 bases, J shed 5 bases, and the junction held 10 bases outside the gene matches. The germline V gene encodes CDR1 SGHTA and CDR2 FQGNSA. This CDR3 has 15 amino acids. CDR3 bases: TGTGCCAGCAGTGCGGTAGCGGGGATTAGAGATACGCAGTATTTT. Translating it yields CASSAVAGIRDTQYF.

The chain has TRBV7-2 and TRBJ2-5; D possibly corresponds to TRBD1 (5 bases). CDR1 and CDR2 from the germline V gene are SGHTA and FQGNSA. The V end was cut by 5 bases, the J end by 4 bases, with 14 bases between. The CDR3 is 14 amino acids. The CDR3 DNA follows: TGTGCCAGCAGCCAAAATCAGGGTTTAGAGACCCAGTACTTC. As protein: CASSQNQGLETQYF.

The chain joins TRBV6-2 or TRBV6-3 to TRBJ1-3; D not resolved. The CDR3 has 15 residues. V lost 0 bases, J lost 3 bases, and 9 bases lay in between. Germline values: CDR1 MNHEY, CDR2 SVGEGT. CDR3 residues: CASSYSTAIGNTIYF. DNA of the CDR3: TGTGCCAGCAGTTACTCGACGGCCATTGGAAACACCATATATTTT.

The chain has TRBV2 and TRBJ1-4; D not certain. This CDR3 has 18 residues. Looked up from germline, CDR1 is SNHLY and CDR2 is FYNNEI. V dropped 7 bases and J dropped 3 bases, with 24 bases sitting between them. The CDR3 coding sequence is TGTGCCAGCATTGGATTTCAGGAGACTCAGGTGGCTAATGAAAAACTGTTTTTT. This encodes CASIGFQETQVANEKLFF.

This clone was seen a single time. The chain recombines TRBV7-9 with TRBJ2-2; possible D gene TRBD2, 6 bases. The ends were cut back, 6 bases at V and 2 bases at J, with 22 bases in the middle. The CDR3 is 18 residues long. The germline gives CDR1 SEHNR, CDR2 FQNEAQ (reference sequence). The CDR3 coding sequence is TGTGCCAGCAGGCCTGGGGCCTCCGGACTACTTAACACCGGGGAGCTGTTTTTT. Translated, it gives CASRPGASGLLNTGELFF.

This rearrangement joins TRBV3-1 (or the pseudogene TRBV3-2) to TRBJ2-5; 9 bases map to TRBD2. This CDR3 comprises 15 residues. Per germline, CDR1 LGHDT and CDR2 YNNKEL (reference sequence). After removal of 7 bases from V and 5 bases from J, the junction contained 11 bases not matched to a gene. This CDR3 reads CASTRGSGGAETQYF. CDR3 DNA sequence: TGTGCCAGCACCCGGGGTAGCGGGGGAGCTGAGACCCAGTACTTC.

The chain is built from TRBV7-6 and TRBJ1-1, with D possibly TRBD1 on 5 matching bases. V was clipped by 1 base and J by 4 bases, with 10 bases between them. Looked up from germline, CDR1 is SGHVS and CDR2 is FNYEAQ. This CDR3 region has 14 residues. CDR3 nucleotides: TGTGCCAGCAGCTTAGATGACGGGGGCACTGAAGCTTTCTTT. Its translation is CASSLDDGGTEAFF.

The chain employs TRBV6-5 and TRBJ2-7; 10 bases fit TRBD1. V lost 5 bases and J lost 4; bases outside the gene matches: 5. The CDR3 consists of 14 residues. Germline V CDR1 and CDR2: MNHEY, SVGAGI. CDR3 region: CASSPQGQGYEQYF. The CDR3 DNA sequence: TGTGCCAGCAGTCCACAGGGACAGGGGTACGAGCAGTACTTC.

Points on this clone: The junction shows a germline mismatch at one end, possibly a read error. The chain combines TRBV5-1 with TRBJ2-1; 7 nucleotides agree with TRBD1. The germline V gene has CDR1 SGHRS and CDR2 YFSETQ. The CDR3 is 16 residues long. DNA of the CDR3: TGCGCCAGCAGTTTGGCCCCGGGACAGATATACAATGAGCAGTTCTTC. Its translation: CASSLAPGQIYNEQFF.